These 25 T cell receptor beta chains were sequenced from one sample in a study of cytomegalovirus exposure and HLA in healthy donors. This table comes from immunoSEQ multiplex PCR, and its TCRdb copy is limited to in-frame clones, with some not included. The table includes around 140,000 clones, about nine tenths detected once. The material sequenced was PBMCs. Receptors were obtained from a man aged 18 to 30 in good health and CMV-seropositive.

The chain carries TRBV28 and TRBJ1-1; D gene ambiguous. The CDR3 covers 15 residues. Germline-derived CDR1 and CDR2 are MDHEN and SYDVKM. Deletions cut 3 bases from V and 0 bases from J, with 11 bases between. The DNA for the CDR3 is TGTGCCAGCAGTTTCTCCCCGGTAATGAACACTGAAGCTTTCTTT. Its translation: CASSFSPVMNTEAFF.

This chain links TRBV5-4 with TRBJ1-2; a weak D match, TRBD1 (6 bases). CDR1 is SGHNT and CDR2 is YYREEE in the germline V gene (reference sequence). Trimming shortened V by 4 bases and J by 4 bases, and 11 bases separated the two germline ends. The CDR3 runs to 13 residues. CDR3: CASSIRTAYGYTF. The CDR3 DNA reads TGTGCCAGCAGCATCAGGACAGCCTATGGCTACACCTTC.

V is TRBV4-2 and J is TRBJ2-5; D not certain. Trimming shortened V by 4 bases and J by 2 bases, and 8 bases separated the two germline ends. The germline V gene has CDR1 LGHNA and CDR2 YNFKEQ. This CDR3 is built from 13 residues. The CDR3 DNA follows: TGTGCCAGCAGCCGGGCTGTACAAGAGACCCAGTACTTC. Translation gives CASSRAVQETQYF.

This chain uses TRBV6-5 with TRBJ1-2; D gene ambiguous. Trimming stripped 8 bases from V and 6 bases from J, with 7 bases between. Germline V gives CDR1 MNHEY, CDR2 SVGAGI. CDR3 length: 10 amino acids. In DNA, the CDR3 is TGTGCCAGCTTCCGTCATGGCTACACCTTC. It is translated as CASFRHGYTF.

This clone was detected once. The V and J genes are TRBV27 and TRBJ2-5; D possibly corresponds to TRBD2 (5 bases). The CDR3 length is 13 residues. Germline V gene sequence: CDR1 MNHEY, CDR2 SMNVEV (reference sequence). V lost 4 bases and J lost 1, with 7 bases in between. CDR3 region: CASSSSTQETQYF. The CDR3 DNA reads TGTGCCAGCAGTTCTAGCACCCAAGAGACCCAGTACTTC.

The chain combines TRBV6-5 with TRBJ2-1; TRBD1 aligns across 9 bases. The trim removed 5 bases at V and 10 bases at J, leaving 12 bases unmatched. From germline, CDR1 is MNHEY and CDR2 SVGAGI. This CDR3 region has 15 residues. In DNA, the CDR3 is TGTGCCAGCAGTCACGCCGGGACAGGGAAGGGAGAGCAGTTCTTC. Protein sequence: CASSHAGTGKGEQFF.

This sequence joins TRBV27 and TRBJ2-3; D is possibly TRBD1 (6 bases). CDR3 size: 14 residues. CDR1 is MNHEY, CDR2 SMNVEV, per germline (reference sequence). V lost 3 bases to trimming and J lost 3 bases, with 10 bases between them. CDR3 sequence: CASSFRGWTDTQYF. The CDR3 DNA follows: TGTGCCAGCAGTTTCAGGGGATGGACAGATACGCAGTATTTT.

This clone was found many times. V gene TRBV30 combines with J gene TRBJ2-7, with D perhaps TRBD1 (6 bases). Trimming removed 3 bases from V and 0 bases from J, with 6 bases in between. The CDR3 has 12 amino acids. Germline V gene sequence: CDR1 GTSNPN, CDR2 SVGIG (reference sequence). CDR3: CAWRDSSYEQYF. The CDR3 DNA reads TGTGCCTGGAGGGACAGCTCCTACGAGCAGTACTTC.

V usage is TRBV7-6 and J usage is TRBJ2-2, with D perhaps TRBD2 (5 bases). Trimming shortened V by 1 base and J by 0 bases, and 9 bases separated the two germline ends. The CDR3 runs to 16 residues. Germline V lookup: CDR1 SGHVS, CDR2 FNYEAQ. The CDR3 region has the DNA TGTGCCAGCAGCTTAGGGTCACTAGCGAACACCGGGGAGCTGTTTTTT. Its translation: CASSLGSLANTGELFF.

V and J are TRBV18 and TRBJ2-1; TRBD2 aligns across 9 bases. The V and J ends lost 5 bases and 7 bases, in that order; junction bases with no gene match: 3. The CDR3 runs to 13 residues. Germline V gene sequence: CDR1 KGHSH, CDR2 LQKENI. The CDR3: CASSAGGPNEQFF. The CDR3 DNA follows: TGTGCCAGCTCAGCGGGAGGGCCTAATGAGCAGTTCTTC.

The chain joins TRBV27 to TRBJ2-1; possible D gene TRBD2, 5 bases. This CDR3 region has 13 residues. From germline, CDR1 is MNHEY and CDR2 SMNVEV (reference sequence). The ends were cut back, 4 bases at V and 6 bases at J, with 10 bases in the middle. In nucleotides, the CDR3 is TGTGCCAGCAGTTCCTGGGCGGGCAATGAGCAGTTCTTC. Translating gives CASSSWAGNEQFF.

CDR3 sequence (DNA): TGTGCCAGCAGCCCCCAGAAGGAGGCTGAAAAACTGTTTTTT. It is translated as CASSPQKEAEKLFF. V is TRBV9 and J is TRBJ1-4, with unresolved D. CDR1 SGDLS and CDR2 YYNGEE come from the germline V gene. The length of the CDR3 is 14 residues. The ends were cut back, 4 bases at V and 7 bases at J, with 14 bases in the middle.

The rearrangement uses TRBV27 and TRBJ2-7; TRBD2 agrees at 7 bases. Germline assignment: CDR1 MNHEY and CDR2 SMNVEV (reference sequence). The CDR3 spans 15 residues. Trimming at V came to 8 bases and at J to 7 bases, leaving 17 bases not matched to a gene. The CDR3: CASGLDTSASSEQYF. CDR3 sequence (DNA): TGTGCCAGCGGCTTAGACACTAGCGCTTCGTCGGAGCAGTACTTC.

In its sample, this clone was seen once. The chain combines TRBV2 with TRBJ1-6, with TRBD1 matching over 8 bases. The CDR3 totals 15 residues. Germline values: CDR1 SNHLY, CDR2 FYNNEI. The V segment lost 7 bases and the J segment 9 bases; nucleotides outside the gene matches: 11. In nucleotides, the CDR3 is TGTGCCAGCACCGGGGGCAGGGGGCGAGGTTCACCCCTCCACTTT. It is translated as CASTGGRGRGSPLHF. The variable domain in full, completed from reference TRBV2 and TRBJ1-6, reads EPEVTQTPSHQVTQMGQEVILRCVPISNHLYFYWYRQILGQKVEFLVSFYNNEISEKSEIFDDQFSVERPDGSNFTLKIRSTKLEDSAMYFCASTGGRGRGSPLHFGNGTRLTVT.

This rearrangement joins TRBV7-9 to TRBJ1-2; 7 positions agree with TRBD1. Germline CDR1 and CDR2: SEHNR and FQNEAQ (reference sequence). V lost 1 base, J lost 4 bases, and 9 bases stayed unmatched. The CDR3 length is 16 residues. The CDR3 DNA sequence: TGTGCCAGCAGCTTAGATCGAGGGGGCAACGGCTATGGCTACACCTTC. Amino acid sequence: CASSLDRGGNGYGYTF. The full variable domain, its missing parts supplied by reference TRBV7-9 and TRBJ1-2, is DTGVSQNPRHKITKRGQNVTFRCDPISEHNRLYWYRQTLGQGPEFLTYFQNEAQLEKSRLLSDRFSAERPKGSFSTLEIQRTEQGDSAMYLCASSLDRGGNGYGYTFGSGTRLTVV.

The chain combines TRBV29-1 with TRBJ1-2; D possibly corresponds to TRBD1 (5 bases). CDR3 length: 13 residues. The germline V gene encodes CDR1 SQVTM and CDR2 ANQGSEA. V lost 4 bases and J 3 bases, leaving 12 bases between the germline ends. The CDR3 protein is CSVGRVYDYGYTF. As DNA, the CDR3 is TGCAGCGTTGGCAGGGTCTATGACTATGGCTACACCTTC.

V gene TRBV6-1 combines with J gene TRBJ2-1; D is perhaps TRBD1 (6 bases). Per the germline V gene, CDR1 is MNHNS and CDR2 is SASEGT. V was pared by 11 bases and J by 3 bases, with 14 bases between. The CDR3 loop spans 13 amino acids. Here the CDR3 DNA reads TGTGCCGGGGGCACGGCGGTCTACAATGAGCAGTTCTTC. Amino acids: CAGGTAVYNEQFF.

This chain connects TRBV28 to TRBJ2-7, with D uncertain. From germline, CDR1 is MDHEN and CDR2 SYDVKM. Deletions cut 5 bases from V and 2 bases from J, with 4 bases between. This CDR3 has 11 residues. CDR3 nucleotide sequence: TGTGCCAGCAGTGAGACCTACGAGCAGTACTTC. This sequence encodes CASSETYEQYF.

The chain has TRBV29-1 and TRBJ2-7, with D tentatively TRBD2 (7 bases). V dropped 4 bases and J dropped 0 bases, with 10 bases sitting between them. The CDR3 is 13 amino acids. Germline CDR1 SQVTM, CDR2 ANQGSEA. For the CDR3, the DNA is TGCAGCGTTGGGGAGGGGGTCTCCTACGAGCAGTACTTC. This sequence encodes CSVGEGVSYEQYF.

This clone has a handful of counts. This chain uses TRBV28 with TRBJ1-5; the D gene is possibly TRBD1 (6 bases). V was shortened by 5 bases and J by 7 bases, with 15 bases between the two germline ends. Looked up from germline, CDR1 is MDHEN and CDR2 is SYDVKM. The CDR3 covers 14 residues. CDR3 bases: TGTGCCAGCAGTCCTAACAGGGATGCACAGCCCCAGCATTTT. It specifies CASSPNRDAQPQHF.

The gene calls are TRBV5-1 and TRBJ1-1; D remains unclear. CDR3 length: 13 residues. The V gene lost 4 bases and the J gene lost 5 bases, with 12 bases spanning the gap. Germline loops: CDR1 SGHRS, CDR2 YFSETQ. The CDR3 loop reads CASSPSPETEAFF. As DNA, the CDR3 is TGCGCCAGCAGCCCCTCCCCTGAGACTGAAGCTTTCTTT.

This clone was found a few times. The V and J genes are TRBV27 and TRBJ1-1; the match to TRBD1 covers 9 bases. V dropped 6 bases and J dropped 5; count of bases not matched to a gene: 4. The V gene's germline CDR1 is MNHEY and CDR2 SMNVEV (reference sequence). The CDR3 consists of 13 residues. The CDR3 region is CASRPQGATEAFF. CDR3 coding DNA: TGTGCCAGCAGGCCACAGGGGGCAACTGAAGCTTTCTTT.

The chain has TRBV5-1 and TRBJ1-2; 7 bases map to TRBD1. The CDR3 totals 14 residues. Germline CDR1 is SGHRS and CDR2 is YFSETQ. V dropped 3 bases and J dropped 4; count of bases not matched to a gene: 6. The CDR3 loop is CASSSTQGGYGYTF. The CDR3 DNA reads TGCGCCAGCAGCTCGACCCAGGGGGGCTATGGCTACACCTTC.

This clone has a handful of counts. This chain joins TRBV18 and TRBJ2-2; D remains ambiguous. This CDR3 region has 13 residues. The germline CDR1 and CDR2 sequences are KGHSH and LQKENI. The germline V and J ends were trimmed by 3 bases and 3 bases, with 5 bases remaining between them. The CDR3 bases are TGTGCCAGCTCACCTCGGGACACCGGGGAGCTGTTTTTT. Its translation: CASSPRDTGELFF.

The chain recombines TRBV7-2 with TRBJ1-2, with D unclear. The germline V gene has CDR1 SGHTA and CDR2 FQGNSA. V lost 1 base and J 8 bases, leaving 8 bases between the germline ends. This CDR3 contains 12 residues. The CDR3 sequence: CASSLEVGGYTF. Here the CDR3 DNA reads TGTGCCAGCAGCTTAGAAGTGGGCGGCTACACCTTC.